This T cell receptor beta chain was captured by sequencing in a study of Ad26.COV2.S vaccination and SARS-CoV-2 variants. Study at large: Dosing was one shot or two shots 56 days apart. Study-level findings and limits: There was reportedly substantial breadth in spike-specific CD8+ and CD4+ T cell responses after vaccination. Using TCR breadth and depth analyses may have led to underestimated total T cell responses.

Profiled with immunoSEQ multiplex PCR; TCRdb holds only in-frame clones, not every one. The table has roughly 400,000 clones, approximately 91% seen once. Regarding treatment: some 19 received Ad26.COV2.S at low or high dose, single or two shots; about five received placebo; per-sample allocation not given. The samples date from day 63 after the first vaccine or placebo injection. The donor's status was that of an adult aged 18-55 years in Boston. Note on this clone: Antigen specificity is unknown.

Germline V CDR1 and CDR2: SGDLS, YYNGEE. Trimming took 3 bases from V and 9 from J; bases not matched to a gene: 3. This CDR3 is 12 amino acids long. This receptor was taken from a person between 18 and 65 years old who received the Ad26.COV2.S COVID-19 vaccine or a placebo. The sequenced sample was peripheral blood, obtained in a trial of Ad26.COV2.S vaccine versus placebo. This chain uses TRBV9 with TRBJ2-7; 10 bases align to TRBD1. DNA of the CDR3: TGTGCCAGCAGCGCGGGGACAGGGGCGCAGTACTTC. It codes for CASSAGTGAQYF.